Listed below are T cell receptor beta chains from one sample, sequenced in a study of blood T cell repertoires in COVID-19. Sequencing was performed with immunoSEQ multiplex PCR; in TCRdb, only in-frame clones are kept and a portion is missing. The table lists 69,000 or so clones, around 83% of them singletons. The sequenced sample was peripheral blood. Receptors were obtained from a woman older than 75 with acute or convalescent COVID-19. The CDR3 runs from the conserved cysteine through the conserved F or W. A D gene is named only where the DNA matches it firmly. Expanded clones get a size class; other rows say once, few or many, or leave the size out.

TGTGCCAGCAGGCAGACAGGGTCTCGAGAGACCCAGTACTTC | CASRQTGSRETQYF | - | TRBD1 | TRBJ2-5 | TRBV6-5
TGTGCCAGCAGCCCCGACAGGATCGAAGCTTTCTTT | CASSPDRIEAFF | - | - | TRBJ1-1 | TRBV7-6
TGTGCCAGCAACCGGGACAGGGCGGATGAAAAACTGTTTTTT | CASNRDRADEKLFF | - | TRBD1 | TRBJ1-4 | TRBV6-5
TGCGCCAGCAGCTTAATTGATCCGGGACAGGGTAACGGCTACACCTTC | CASSLIDPGQGNGYTF | - | TRBD1 | TRBJ1-2 | TRBV5-1
TGTGCCAGCAGCTTGGATGCGGGGCCTAGCACAGATACGCAGTATTTT | CASSLDAGPSTDTQYF | - | - | TRBJ2-3 | TRBV7-2
TGCGCCAGCACCGACAGGGGCTCCTATAATTCACCCCTCCACTTT | CASTDRGSYNSPLHF | - | TRBD1 | TRBJ1-6 | TRBV10-2
TGTGCCAGCAGTTCCAGACGACAGGGGGGGAGCAATCAGCCCCAGCATTTT | CASSSRRQGGSNQPQHF | few | TRBD1 | TRBJ1-5 | TRBV28
TGTGCCAGCAGCCTGACAGGTATGAGTGAAAAACTGTTTTTT | CASSLTGMSEKLFF | - | - | TRBJ1-4 | TRBV3-1/TRBV3-2
TGTGCCAGTAGTATAAACAACGACGAGCAGTACTTC | CASSINNDEQYF | - | - | TRBJ2-7 | TRBV19
TGCGCCAGCACGTACTCAGACAGGGGCCCGGGGACTGAAGCTTTCTTT | CASTYSDRGPGTEAFF | - | TRBD1 | TRBJ1-1 | TRBV4-1
TGTGCCAGCAGCTTGGGTAACAGGGCGACGAATACGCAGTATTTT | CASSLGNRATNTQYF | - | - | TRBJ2-3 | TRBV5-4
TGTGCCAGTAGTAATCGAGCTGGCACAGATACGCAGTATTTT | CASSNRAGTDTQYF | - | - | TRBJ2-3 | TRBV19
TGTGCCTGGAGCCAGGTTCCTGACACTGAAGCTTTCTTT | CAWSQVPDTEAFF | - | - | TRBJ1-1 | TRBV30
TGTGCCAGCAGCGTAGAGGGGGGGACAGGGCGGCAGTTCTTC | CASSVEGGTGRQFF | few | TRBD1 | TRBJ2-1 | TRBV9
TGTGCCAGCAGTTACGAAAAAACAGGCACTGAAGCTTTCTTT | CASSYEKTGTEAFF | - | - | TRBJ1-1 | TRBV6-5
TGTGCCAGCAGTTACTCGAAGGGAAAGGGGTATGGCTACACCTTC | CASSYSKGKGYGYTF | - | - | TRBJ1-2 | TRBV6-5
TGTGCCAGCAGTCGGGACGCGGGATACGAGCAGTACTTC | CASSRDAGYEQYF | - | - | TRBJ2-7 | TRBV5-4